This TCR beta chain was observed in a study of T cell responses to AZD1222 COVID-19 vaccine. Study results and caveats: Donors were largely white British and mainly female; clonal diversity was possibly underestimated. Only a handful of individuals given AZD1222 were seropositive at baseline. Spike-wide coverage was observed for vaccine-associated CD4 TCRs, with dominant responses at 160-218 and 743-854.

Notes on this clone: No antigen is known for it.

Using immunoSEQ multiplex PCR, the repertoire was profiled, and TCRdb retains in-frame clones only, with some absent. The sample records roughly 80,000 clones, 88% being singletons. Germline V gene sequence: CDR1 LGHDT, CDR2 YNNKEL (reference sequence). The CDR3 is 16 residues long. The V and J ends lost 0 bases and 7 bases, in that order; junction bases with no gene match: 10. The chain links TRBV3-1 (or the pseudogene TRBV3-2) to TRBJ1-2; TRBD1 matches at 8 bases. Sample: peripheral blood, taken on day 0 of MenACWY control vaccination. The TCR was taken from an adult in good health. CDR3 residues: CASSQEDDRGDPGYTF. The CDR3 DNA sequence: TGTGCCAGCAGCCAAGAAGACGACAGGGGTGATCCTGGCTACACCTTC.